This T cell receptor (beta chain) stems from a study of T cells in Graves' hyperthyroidism and ophthalmopathy. Trimming removed 9 bases from V and 4 bases from J; junction bases left unmatched: 9. There are 15 residues in the CDR3. Germline values: CDR1 MNHNS, CDR2 SASEGT. TCR beta CDR3 regions were amplified from RNA. Carried out on the TCR CDR3, a first-round RT-PCR used the HTBI primer set. One entry per CDR3 protein, called by TCRdb with MiXCR from the multiplex PCR reads. The table includes fewer than 650,000 distinct CDR3 sequences, over 11% detected once. This receptor was taken from a woman aged 30 to 39 with Graves' hyperthyroidism that later progressed to Graves' ophthalmopathy. The specimen was blood. The V gene is TRBV6-1, the J gene TRBJ1-5; 10 positions match TRBD1. The CDR3 reads CASRTRQGANQPQHF. The DNA for the CDR3 is TGTGCCAGTAGAACCCGACAGGGGGCAAATCAGCCCCAGCATTTT.